This record looks at one T cell receptor beta chain sequence and its context. This sample was taken from a study of T cell responses to AZD1222 COVID-19 vaccine. Method: immunoSEQ multiplex PCR; TCRdb's copy keeps in-frame clones and lacks some. The sample carries tens of thousands of clones, roughly 90% recorded once. The length of the CDR3 is 14 residues. Germline assignment: CDR1 LGHNA and CDR2 YSLEER. Trimming pared 0 bases from V and 5 bases from J, leaving 10 bases between. The receptor's source is an adult in good health. The material was peripheral blood, obtained on day 0 of MenACWY control vaccination. The chain has TRBV4-3 and TRBJ1-2; D remains ambiguous. The CDR3 DNA reads as TGCGCCAGCAGCCAAGACCCCTCGGGTTATGGCTACACCTTC. The encoded protein is CASSQDPSGYGYTF.